This TCR beta chain stems from a study of fetal regulatory T cell absence and autoimmunity. Study conclusions and caveats: Some top pancreas TCR clones were over 95-fold enriched versus cord blood. Pancreas and cord blood did not differ much in TRB family usage.

A note on this clone: Its antigen is undetermined.

Assay: immunoSEQ multiplex PCR; the TCRdb copy retains only in-frame clones and omits some. The sample lists about 50,000 clones; around 83% were seen once. Trimming took off 6 bases at V and 1 base at J, with 12 bases between the two ends. This CDR3 spans 14 amino acids. Germline assignment: CDR1 MNHNS and CDR2 SASEGT. The sequencing sample was made of cord blood. The clonotype originates from a newborn boy with IPEX syndrome. This chain joins TRBV6-1 and TRBJ1-1; the D gene is possibly TRBD1 (6 bases). As DNA, the CDR3 is TGTGCCAGCAGCTCTGGACAGCCGAACACTGAAGCTTTCTTT. Translated: CASSSGQPNTEAFF.